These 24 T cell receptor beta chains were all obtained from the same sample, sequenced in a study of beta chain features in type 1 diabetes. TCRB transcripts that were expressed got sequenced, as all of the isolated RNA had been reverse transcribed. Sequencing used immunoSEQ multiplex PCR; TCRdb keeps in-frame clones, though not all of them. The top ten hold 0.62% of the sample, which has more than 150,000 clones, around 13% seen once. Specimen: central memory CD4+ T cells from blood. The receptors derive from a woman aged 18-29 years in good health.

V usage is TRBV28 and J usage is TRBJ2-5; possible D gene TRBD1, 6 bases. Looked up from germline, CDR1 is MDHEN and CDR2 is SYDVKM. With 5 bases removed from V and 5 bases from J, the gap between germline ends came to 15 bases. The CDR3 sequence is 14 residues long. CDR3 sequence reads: CASSGSRGMETQYF. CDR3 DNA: TGTGCCAGCAGTGGAAGCAGGGGAATGGAGACCCAGTACTTC.

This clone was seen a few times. CDR3 amino acids: CASSSWTAARAQYF. The CDR3 DNA sequence: TGTGCCAGCAGTTCTTGGACGGCCGCCAGGGCCCAGTACTTC. V and J are TRBV28 and TRBJ2-5; maybe TRBD1 (5 bases). Germline CDR1 reads MDHEN; CDR2 reads SYDVKM. The germline V and J ends were trimmed by 4 bases and 9 bases, with 18 bases remaining between them. This CDR3 is built from 14 residues.

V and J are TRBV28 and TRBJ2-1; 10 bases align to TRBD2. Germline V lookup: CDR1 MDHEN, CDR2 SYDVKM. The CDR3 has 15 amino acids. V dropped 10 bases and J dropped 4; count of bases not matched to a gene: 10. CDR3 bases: TGTGCCACCAGGGGAGGACTAGCGGTTTACAATGAGCAGTTCTTC. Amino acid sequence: CATRGGLAVYNEQFF.

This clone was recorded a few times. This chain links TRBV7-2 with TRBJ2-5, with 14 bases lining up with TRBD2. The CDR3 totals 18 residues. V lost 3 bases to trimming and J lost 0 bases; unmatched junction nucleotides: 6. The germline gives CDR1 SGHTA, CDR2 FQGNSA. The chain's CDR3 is CASSFGLAGGGYQETQYF. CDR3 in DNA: TGTGCCAGCAGCTTCGGACTAGCGGGAGGCGGGTACCAAGAGACCCAGTACTTC.

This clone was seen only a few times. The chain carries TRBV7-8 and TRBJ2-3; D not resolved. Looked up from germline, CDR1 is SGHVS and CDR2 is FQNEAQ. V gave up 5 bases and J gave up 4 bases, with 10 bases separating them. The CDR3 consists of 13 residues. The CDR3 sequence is CASSQWSSDTQYF. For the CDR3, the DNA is TGTGCCAGCAGCCAATGGAGTTCAGATACGCAGTATTTT.

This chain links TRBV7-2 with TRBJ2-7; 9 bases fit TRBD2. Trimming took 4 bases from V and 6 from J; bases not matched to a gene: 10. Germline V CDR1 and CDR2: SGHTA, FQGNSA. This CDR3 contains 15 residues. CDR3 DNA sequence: TGTGCCAGCAGCTACTTGACTAGCGGAGGGGGCGAGCAGTACTTC. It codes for CASSYLTSGGGEQYF.

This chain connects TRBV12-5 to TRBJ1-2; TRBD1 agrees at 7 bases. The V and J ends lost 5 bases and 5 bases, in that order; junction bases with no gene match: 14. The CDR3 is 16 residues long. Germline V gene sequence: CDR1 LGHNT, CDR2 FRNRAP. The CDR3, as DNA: TGTGCTAGTGGTCTCGGAGGAGGGGGCGCGATTTATGGCTACACCTTC. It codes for CASGLGGGGAIYGYTF.

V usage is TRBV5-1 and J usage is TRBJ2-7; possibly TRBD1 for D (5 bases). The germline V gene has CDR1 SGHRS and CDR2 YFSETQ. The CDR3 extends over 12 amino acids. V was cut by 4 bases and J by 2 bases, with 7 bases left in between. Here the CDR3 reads CASSPQAYEQYF. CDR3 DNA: TGCGCCAGCAGCCCACAGGCCTACGAGCAGTACTTC.

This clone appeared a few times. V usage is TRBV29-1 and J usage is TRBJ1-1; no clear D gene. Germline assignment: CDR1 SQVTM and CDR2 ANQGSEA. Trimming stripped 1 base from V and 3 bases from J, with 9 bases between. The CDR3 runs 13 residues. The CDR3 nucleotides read TGCAGCGTTGAAGGGCAGGAATACACTGAAGCTTTCTTT. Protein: CSVEGQEYTEAFF.

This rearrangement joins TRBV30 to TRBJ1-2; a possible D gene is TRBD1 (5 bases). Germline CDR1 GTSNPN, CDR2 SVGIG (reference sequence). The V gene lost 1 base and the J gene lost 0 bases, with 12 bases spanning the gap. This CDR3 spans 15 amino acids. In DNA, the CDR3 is TGTGCCTGGAGTGGCGGGACGACATCTAACTATGGCTACACCTTC. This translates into CAWSGGTTSNYGYTF.

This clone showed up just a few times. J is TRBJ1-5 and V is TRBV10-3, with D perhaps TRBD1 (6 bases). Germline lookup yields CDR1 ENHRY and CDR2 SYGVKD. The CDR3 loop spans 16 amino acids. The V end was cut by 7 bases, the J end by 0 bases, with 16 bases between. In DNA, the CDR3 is TGTGCCATCAAAGGGGGACAAGGAGATAGCAATCAGCCCCAGCATTTT. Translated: CAIKGGQGDSNQPQHF.

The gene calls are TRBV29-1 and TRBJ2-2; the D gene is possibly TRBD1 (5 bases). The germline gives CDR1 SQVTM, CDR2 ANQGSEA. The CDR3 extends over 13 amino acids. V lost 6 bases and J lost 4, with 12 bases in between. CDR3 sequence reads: CSVRPQGTGELFF. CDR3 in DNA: TGCAGCGTCCGCCCCCAGGGCACCGGGGAGCTGTTTTTT.

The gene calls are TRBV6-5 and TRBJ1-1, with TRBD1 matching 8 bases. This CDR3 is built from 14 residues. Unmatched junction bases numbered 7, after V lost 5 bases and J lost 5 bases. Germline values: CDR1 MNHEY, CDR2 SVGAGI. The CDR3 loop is CASSDWTGQTEAFF. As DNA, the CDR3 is TGTGCCAGCAGTGACTGGACAGGGCAGACTGAAGCTTTCTTT.

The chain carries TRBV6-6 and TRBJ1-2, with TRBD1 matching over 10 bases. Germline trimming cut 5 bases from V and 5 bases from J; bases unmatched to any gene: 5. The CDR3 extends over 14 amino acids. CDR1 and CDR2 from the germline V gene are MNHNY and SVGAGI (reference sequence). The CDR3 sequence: CASSRQGARYGYTF. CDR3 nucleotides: TGTGCCAGCAGTCGACAGGGGGCTAGGTATGGCTACACCTTC.

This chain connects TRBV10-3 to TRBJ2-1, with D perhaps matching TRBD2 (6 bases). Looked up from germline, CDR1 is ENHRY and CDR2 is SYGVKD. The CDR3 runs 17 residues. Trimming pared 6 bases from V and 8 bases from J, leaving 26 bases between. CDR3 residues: CAIRSEEGKERIDEQFF. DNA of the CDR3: TGTGCCATCAGATCTGAGGAGGGGAAGGAAAGAATCGATGAGCAGTTCTTC.

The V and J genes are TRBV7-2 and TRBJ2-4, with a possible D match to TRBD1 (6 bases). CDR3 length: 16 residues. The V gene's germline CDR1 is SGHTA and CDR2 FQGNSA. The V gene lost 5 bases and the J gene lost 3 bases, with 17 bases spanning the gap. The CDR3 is CASSQPGRGDKNIQYF. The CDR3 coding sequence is TGTGCCAGCAGCCAACCGGGCAGGGGAGACAAAAACATTCAGTACTTC.

CDR3 protein: CAWSVYSGNTEAFF. The DNA of the CDR3 is TGTGCCTGGAGTGTATATTCGGGGAACACTGAAGCTTTCTTT. The rearrangement joins TRBV30 to TRBJ1-1; D gene unclear. The germline V gene encodes CDR1 GTSNPN and CDR2 SVGIG (reference sequence). CDR3 length: 14 amino acids. V dropped 0 bases and J dropped 1 base, with 9 bases sitting between them.

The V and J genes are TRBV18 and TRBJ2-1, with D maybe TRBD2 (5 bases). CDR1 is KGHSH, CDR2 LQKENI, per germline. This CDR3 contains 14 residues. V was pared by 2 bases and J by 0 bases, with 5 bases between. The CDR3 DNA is TGTGCCAGCTCACCAGGGAGCTCCTACAATGAGCAGTTCTTC. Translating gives CASSPGSSYNEQFF.

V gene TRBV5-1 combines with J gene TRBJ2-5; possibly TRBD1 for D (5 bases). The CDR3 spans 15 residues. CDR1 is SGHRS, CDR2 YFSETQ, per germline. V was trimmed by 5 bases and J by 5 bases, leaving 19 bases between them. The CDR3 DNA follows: TGCGCCAGCAGACGGTTCTCAGGGCTAGGGGAGACCCAGTACTTC. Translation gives CASRRFSGLGETQYF.

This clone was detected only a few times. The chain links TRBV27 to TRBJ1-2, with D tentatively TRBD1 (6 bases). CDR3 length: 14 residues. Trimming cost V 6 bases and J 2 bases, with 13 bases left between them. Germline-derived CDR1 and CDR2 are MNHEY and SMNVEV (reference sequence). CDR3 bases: TGTGCCAGCAGACGGACAGAATCAAACTATGGCTACACCTTC. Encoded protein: CASRRTESNYGYTF.

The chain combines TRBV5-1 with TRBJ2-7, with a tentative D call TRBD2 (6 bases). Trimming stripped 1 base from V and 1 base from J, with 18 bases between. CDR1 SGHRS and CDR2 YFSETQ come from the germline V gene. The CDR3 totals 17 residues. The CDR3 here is CASSLYYRASESYEQYF. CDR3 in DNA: TGCGCCAGCAGCTTGTACTACCGGGCTAGCGAGTCCTACGAGCAGTACTTC.

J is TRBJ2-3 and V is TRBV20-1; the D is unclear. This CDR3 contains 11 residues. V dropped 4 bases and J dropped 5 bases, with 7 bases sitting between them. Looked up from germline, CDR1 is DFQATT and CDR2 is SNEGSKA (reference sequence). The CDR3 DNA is TGCAGTGCTAATATAGTAGATACGCAGTATTTT. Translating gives CSANIVDTQYF.

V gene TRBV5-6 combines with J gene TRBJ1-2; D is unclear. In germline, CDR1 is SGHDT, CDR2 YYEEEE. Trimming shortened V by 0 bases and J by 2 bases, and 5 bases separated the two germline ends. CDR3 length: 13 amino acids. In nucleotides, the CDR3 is TGTGCCAGCAGCTTGGTGCAGAACTATGGCTACACCTTC. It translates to CASSLVQNYGYTF. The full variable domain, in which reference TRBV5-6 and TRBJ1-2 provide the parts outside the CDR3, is DAGVTQSPTHLIKTRGQQVTLRCSPKSGHDTVSWYQQALGQGPQFIFQYYEEEERQRGNFPDRFSGHQFPNYSSELNVNALLLGDSALYLCASSLVQNYGYTFGSGTRLTVV.

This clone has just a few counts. CDR3 region: CATSRDTHEDTQYF. CDR3 DNA sequence: TGTGCCACCAGCAGAGATACGCATGAGGATACGCAGTATTTT. The gene calls are TRBV15 and TRBJ2-3; D unresolved. V was clipped by 0 bases and J by 6 bases, with 10 bases between them. Germline loops: CDR1 LNHNV, CDR2 YYDKDF (reference sequence). The CDR3 contains 14 residues.